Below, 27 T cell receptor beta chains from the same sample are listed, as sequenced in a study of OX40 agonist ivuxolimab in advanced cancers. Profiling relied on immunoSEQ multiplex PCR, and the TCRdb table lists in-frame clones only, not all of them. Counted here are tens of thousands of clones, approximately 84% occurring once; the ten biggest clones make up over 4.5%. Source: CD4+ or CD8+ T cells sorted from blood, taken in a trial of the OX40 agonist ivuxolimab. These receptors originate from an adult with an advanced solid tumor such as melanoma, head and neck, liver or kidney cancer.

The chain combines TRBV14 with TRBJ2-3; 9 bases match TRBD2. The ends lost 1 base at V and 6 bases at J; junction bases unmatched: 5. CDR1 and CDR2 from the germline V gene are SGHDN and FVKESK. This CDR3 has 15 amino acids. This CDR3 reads CASSQGSGGMDTQYF. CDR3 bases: TGTGCCAGCAGCCAAGGTAGCGGGGGCATGGATACGCAGTATTTT.

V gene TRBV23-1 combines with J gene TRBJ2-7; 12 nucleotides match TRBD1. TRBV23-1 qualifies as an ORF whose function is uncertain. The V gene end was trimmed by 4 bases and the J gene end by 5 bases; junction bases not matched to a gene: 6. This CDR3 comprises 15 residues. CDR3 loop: CASSRLGTGGDEQYF. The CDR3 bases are TGCGCCAGCAGTCGCCTTGGGACAGGGGGCGACGAGCAGTACTTC.

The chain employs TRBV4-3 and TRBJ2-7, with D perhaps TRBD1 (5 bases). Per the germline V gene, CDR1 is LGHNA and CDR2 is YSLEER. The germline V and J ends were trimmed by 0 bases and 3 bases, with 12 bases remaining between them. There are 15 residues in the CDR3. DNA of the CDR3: TGCGCCAGCAGCCAAGAGTACCGGCAGGGCTACGAGCAGTACTTC. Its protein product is CASSQEYRQGYEQYF.

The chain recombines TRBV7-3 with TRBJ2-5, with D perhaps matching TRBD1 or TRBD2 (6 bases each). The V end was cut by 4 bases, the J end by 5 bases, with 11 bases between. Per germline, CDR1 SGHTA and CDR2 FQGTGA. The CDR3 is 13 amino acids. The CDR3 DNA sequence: TGTGCCAGCAGCTCGACTAGGGGGGAGACCCAGTACTTC. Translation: CASSSTRGETQYF.

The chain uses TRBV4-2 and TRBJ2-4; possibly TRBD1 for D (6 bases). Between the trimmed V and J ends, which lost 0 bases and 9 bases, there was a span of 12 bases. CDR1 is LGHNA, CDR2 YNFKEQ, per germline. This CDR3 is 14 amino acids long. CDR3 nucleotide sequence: TGTGCCAGCAGCCAAGAGTTACAGGGACGCATTCAGTACTTC. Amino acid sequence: CASSQELQGRIQYF.

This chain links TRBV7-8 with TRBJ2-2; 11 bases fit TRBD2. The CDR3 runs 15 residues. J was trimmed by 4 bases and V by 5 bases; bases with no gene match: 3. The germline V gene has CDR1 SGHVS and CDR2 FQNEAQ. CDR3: CASSPGTSGTGELFF. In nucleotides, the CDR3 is TGTGCCAGCAGCCCGGGGACTAGCGGCACCGGGGAGCTGTTTTTT.

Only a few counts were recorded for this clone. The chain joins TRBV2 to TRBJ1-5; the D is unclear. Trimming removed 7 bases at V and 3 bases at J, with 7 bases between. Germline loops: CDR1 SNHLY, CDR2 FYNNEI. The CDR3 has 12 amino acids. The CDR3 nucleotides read TGTGCCAGCAACATAGACAATCAGCCCCAGCATTTT. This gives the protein CASNIDNQPQHF. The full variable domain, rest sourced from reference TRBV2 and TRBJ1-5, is EPEVTQTPSHQVTQMGQEVILRCVPISNHLYFYWYRQILGQKVEFLVSFYNNEISEKSEIFDDQFSVERPDGSNFTLKIRSTKLEDSAMYFCASNIDNQPQHFGDGTRLSIL.

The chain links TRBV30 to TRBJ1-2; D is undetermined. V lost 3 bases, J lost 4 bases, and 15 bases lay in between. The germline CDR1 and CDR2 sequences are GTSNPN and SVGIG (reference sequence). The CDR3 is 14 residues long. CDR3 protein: CAWSIPRGTYGYTF. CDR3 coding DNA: TGTGCCTGGAGCATACCCCGGGGAACCTATGGCTACACCTTC. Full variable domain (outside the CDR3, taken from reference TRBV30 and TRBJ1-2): SQTIHQWPATLVQPVGSPLSLECTVEGTSNPNLYWYRQAAGRGLQLLFYSVGIGQISSEVPQNLSASRPQDRQFILSSKKLLLSDSGFYLCAWSIPRGTYGYTFGSGTRLTVV.

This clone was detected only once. The CDR3 sequence: CASSPGAVANEKLFF. CDR3 sequence (DNA): TGCGCCAGCAGCCCCGGGGCGGTTGCTAATGAAAAACTGTTTTTT. The genes are TRBV4-1 and TRBJ1-4, with D possibly TRBD1 on 5 matching bases. This CDR3 has 15 residues. The germline V and J ends were trimmed by 4 bases and 3 bases, with 12 bases remaining between them. CDR1 and CDR2 (germline): MGHRA, YSYEKL.

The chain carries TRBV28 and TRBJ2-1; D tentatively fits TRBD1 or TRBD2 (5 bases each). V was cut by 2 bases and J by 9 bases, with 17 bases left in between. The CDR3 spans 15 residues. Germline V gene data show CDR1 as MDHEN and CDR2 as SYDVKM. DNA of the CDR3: TGTGCCAGCAGTTTAGGGGGAGTGGCTGGGGGTGAGCAGTTCTTC. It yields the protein CASSLGGVAGGEQFF.

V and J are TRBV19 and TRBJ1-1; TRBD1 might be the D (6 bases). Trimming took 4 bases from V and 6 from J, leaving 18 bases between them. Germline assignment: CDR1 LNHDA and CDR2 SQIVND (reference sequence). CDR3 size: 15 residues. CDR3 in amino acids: CASSKWGALKSEAFF. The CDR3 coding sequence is TGTGCCAGTAGTAAGTGGGGGGCGCTAAAATCTGAAGCTTTCTTT.

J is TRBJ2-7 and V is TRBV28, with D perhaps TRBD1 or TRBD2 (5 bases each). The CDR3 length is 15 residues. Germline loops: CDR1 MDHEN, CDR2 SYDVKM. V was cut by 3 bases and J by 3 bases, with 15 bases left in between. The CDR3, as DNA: TGTGCCAGCAGTTTTTTAGGGACGGGCCTCTACGAGCAGTACTTC. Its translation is CASSFLGTGLYEQYF.

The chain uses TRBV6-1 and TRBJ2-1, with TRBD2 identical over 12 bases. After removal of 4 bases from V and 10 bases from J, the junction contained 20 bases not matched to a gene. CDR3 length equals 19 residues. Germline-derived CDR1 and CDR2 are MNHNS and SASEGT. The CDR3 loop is CASSGQGFLAGGPGREQFF. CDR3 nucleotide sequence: TGTGCCAGCAGTGGTCAGGGGTTTCTAGCGGGAGGGCCGGGTCGGGAGCAGTTCTTC.

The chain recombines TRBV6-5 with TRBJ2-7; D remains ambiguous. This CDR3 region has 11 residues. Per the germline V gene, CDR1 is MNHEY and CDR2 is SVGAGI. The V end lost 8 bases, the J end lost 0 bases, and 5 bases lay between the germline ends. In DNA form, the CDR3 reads TGTGCCAGCGGGAACTCCTACGAGCAGTACTTC. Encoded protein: CASGNSYEQYF.

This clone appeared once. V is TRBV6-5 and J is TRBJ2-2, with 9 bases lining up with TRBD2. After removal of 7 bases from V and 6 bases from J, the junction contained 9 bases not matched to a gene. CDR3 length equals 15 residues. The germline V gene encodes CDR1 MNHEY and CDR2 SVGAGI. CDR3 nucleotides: TGTGCCAGCACGACCTTAGCGGGAGTGGCCGGGGAGCTGTTTTTT. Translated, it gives CASTTLAGVAGELFF.

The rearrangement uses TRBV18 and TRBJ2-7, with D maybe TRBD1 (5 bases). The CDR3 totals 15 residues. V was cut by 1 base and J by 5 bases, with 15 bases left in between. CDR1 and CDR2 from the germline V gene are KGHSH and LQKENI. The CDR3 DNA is TGTGCCAGCTCACCACAGGCAGGGAATGGCAACGAGCAGTACTTC. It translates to CASSPQAGNGNEQYF.

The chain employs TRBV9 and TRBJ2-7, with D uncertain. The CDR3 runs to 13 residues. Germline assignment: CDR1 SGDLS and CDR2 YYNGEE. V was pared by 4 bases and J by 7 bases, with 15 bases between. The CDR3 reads CASSPRPSGEQYF. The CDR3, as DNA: TGTGCCAGCAGCCCCCGACCTTCCGGGGAGCAGTACTTC. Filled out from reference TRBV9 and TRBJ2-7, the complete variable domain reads DSGVTQTPKHLITATGQRVTLRCSPRSGDLSVYWYQQSLDQGLQFLIQYYNGEERAKGNILERFSAQQFPDLHSELNLSSLELGDSALYFCASSPRPSGEQYFGPGTRLTVT.

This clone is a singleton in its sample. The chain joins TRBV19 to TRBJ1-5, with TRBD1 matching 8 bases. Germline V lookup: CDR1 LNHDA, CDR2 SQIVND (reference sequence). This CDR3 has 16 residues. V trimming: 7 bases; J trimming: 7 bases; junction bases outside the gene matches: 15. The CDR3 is CASTTGTGQGKQPQHF. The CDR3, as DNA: TGTGCCAGTACCACCGGCACCGGACAGGGAAAACAGCCCCAGCATTTT.

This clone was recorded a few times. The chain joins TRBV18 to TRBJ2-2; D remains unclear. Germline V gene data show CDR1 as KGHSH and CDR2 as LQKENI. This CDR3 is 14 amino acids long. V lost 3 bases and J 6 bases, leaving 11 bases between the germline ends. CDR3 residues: CASSPNYESGELFF. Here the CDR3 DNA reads TGTGCCAGCTCACCGAATTACGAGTCCGGGGAGCTGTTTTTT.

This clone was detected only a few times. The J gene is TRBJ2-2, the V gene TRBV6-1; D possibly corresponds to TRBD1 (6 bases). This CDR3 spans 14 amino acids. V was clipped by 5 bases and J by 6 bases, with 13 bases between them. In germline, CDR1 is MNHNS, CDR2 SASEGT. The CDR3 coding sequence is TGTGCCAGCAGTTTCGACAGGATCCCCGGGGAGCTGTTTTTT. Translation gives CASSFDRIPGELFF.

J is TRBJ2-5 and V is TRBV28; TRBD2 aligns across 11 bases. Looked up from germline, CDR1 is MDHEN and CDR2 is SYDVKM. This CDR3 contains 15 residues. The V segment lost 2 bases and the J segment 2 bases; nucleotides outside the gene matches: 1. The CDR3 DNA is TGTGCCAGCAGTTTAAGACTAGCGGGACAAGAGACCCAGTACTTC. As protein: CASSLRLAGQETQYF.

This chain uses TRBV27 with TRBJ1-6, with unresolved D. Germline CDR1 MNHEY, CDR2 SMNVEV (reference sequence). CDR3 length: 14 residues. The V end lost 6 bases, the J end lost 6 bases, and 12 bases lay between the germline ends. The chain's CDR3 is CASSSTRTNSPLHF. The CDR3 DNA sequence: TGTGCCAGCAGCTCTACTCGGACTAATTCACCCCTCCACTTT.

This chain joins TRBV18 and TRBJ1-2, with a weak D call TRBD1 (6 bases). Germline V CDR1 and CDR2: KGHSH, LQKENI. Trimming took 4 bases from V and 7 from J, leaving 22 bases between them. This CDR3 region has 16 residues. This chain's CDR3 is CASSRSGTPTQGGYTF. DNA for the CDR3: TGTGCCAGCTCACGAAGTGGGACACCGACCCAAGGTGGCTACACCTTC.

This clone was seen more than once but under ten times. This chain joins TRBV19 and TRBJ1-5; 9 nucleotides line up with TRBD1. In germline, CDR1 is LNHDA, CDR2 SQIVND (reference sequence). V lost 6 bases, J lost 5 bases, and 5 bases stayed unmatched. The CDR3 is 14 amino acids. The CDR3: CASRPTGGYQPQHF. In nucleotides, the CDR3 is TGTGCCAGTAGACCTACAGGGGGCTATCAGCCCCAGCATTTT.

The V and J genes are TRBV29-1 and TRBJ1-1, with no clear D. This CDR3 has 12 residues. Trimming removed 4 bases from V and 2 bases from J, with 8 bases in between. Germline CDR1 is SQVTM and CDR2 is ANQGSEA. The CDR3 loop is CSVVQSNTEAFF. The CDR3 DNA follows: TGCAGCGTTGTTCAGTCCAACACTGAAGCTTTCTTT.

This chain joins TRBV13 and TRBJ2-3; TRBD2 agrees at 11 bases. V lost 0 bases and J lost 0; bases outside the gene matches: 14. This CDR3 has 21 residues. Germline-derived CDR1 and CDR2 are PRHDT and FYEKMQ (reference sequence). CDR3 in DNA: TGTGCCAGCAGCTTAGGCCCTGGACTAGCGGGTCGCCGCACTAGCACAGATACGCAGTATTTT. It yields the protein CASSLGPGLAGRRTSTDTQYF.

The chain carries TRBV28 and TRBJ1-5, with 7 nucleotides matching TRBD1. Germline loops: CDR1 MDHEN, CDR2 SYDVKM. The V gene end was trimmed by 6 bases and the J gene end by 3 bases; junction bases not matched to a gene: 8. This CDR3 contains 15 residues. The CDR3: CASRGPTGNNQPQHF. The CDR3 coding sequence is TGTGCCAGCAGAGGCCCGACAGGGAACAATCAGCCCCAGCATTTT.